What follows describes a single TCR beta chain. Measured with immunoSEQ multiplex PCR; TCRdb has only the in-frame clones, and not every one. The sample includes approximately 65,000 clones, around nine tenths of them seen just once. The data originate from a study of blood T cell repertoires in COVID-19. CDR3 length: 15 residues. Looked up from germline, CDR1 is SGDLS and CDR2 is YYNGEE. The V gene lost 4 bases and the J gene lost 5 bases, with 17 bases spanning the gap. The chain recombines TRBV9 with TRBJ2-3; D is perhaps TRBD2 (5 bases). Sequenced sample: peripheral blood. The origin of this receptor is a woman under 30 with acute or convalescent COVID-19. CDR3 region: CASSQNTRVGDTQYF. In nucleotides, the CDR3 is TGTGCCAGCAGCCAAAATACGCGGGTAGGAGATACGCAGTATTTT.